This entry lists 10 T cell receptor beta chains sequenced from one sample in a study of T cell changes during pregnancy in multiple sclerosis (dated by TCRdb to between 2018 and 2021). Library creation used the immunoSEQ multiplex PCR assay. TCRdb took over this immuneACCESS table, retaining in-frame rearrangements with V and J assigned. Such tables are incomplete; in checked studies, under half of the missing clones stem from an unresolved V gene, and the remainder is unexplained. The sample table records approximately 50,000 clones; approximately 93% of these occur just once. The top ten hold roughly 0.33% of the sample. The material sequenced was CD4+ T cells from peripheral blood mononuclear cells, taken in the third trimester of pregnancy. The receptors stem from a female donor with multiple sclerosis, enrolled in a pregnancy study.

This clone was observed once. Written as DNA, the CDR3 is TGTGCCACCAGCGGTCCAACGACAGGTTTGCAAGAGACCCAGTACTTC. Protein: CATSGPTTGLQETQYF. V is TRBV15 and J is TRBJ2-5, with a weak D call TRBD1 (6 bases). The CDR3 covers 16 residues. Germline CDR1 is LNHNV and CDR2 is YYDKDF (reference sequence). Trimming stripped 5 bases from V and 2 bases from J, with 18 bases between.

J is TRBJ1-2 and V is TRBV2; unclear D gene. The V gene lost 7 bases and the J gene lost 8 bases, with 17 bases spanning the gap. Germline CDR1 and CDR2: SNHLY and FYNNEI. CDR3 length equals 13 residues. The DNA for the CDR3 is TGTGCCAGCAACGCGGGAGATCTCGGAGGCTACACCTTC. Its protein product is CASNAGDLGGYTF.

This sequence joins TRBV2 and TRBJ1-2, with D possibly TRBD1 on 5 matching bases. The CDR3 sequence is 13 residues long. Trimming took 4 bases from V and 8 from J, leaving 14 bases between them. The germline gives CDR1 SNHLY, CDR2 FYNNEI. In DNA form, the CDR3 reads TGTGCCAGCAGTGCCGACAGTTCGTGGGGCTACACCTTC. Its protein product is CASSADSSWGYTF.

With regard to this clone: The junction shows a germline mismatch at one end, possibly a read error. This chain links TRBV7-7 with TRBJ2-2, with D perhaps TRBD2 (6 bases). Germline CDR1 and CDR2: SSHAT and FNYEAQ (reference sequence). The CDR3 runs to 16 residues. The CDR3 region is CASSFASGPNTGELFF. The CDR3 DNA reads TGTGCTAGCAGCTTTGCCAGCGGGCCGAACACCGGGGAGCTGTTTTTT. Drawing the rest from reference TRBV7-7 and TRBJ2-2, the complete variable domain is GAGVSQSPRYKVTKRGQDVTLRCDPISSHATLYWYQQALGQGPEFLTYFNYEAQPDKSGLPSDRFSAERPEGSISTLTIQRTEQRDSAMYRCASSFASGPNTGELFFGEGSRLTVL.

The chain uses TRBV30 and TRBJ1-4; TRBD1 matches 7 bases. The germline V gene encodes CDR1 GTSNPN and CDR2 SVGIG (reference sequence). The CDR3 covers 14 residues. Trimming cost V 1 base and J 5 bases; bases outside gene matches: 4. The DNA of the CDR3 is TGTGCCTGGAGTGCGACAGGGACCAATGAAAAACTGTTTTTT. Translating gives CAWSATGTNEKLFF.

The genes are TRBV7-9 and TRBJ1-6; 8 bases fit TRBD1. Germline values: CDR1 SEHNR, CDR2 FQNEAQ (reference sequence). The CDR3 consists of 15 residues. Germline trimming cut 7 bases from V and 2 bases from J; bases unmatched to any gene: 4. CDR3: CASTSTGAYNSPLHF. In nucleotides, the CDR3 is TGTGCCAGCACCTCGACAGGGGCCTATAATTCACCCCTCCACTTT.

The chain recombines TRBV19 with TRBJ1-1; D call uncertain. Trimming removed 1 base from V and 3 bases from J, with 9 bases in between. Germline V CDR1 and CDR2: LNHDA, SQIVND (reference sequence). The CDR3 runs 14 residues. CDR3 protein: CASSIVGRDTEAFF. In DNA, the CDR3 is TGTGCCAGTAGTATAGTTGGTAGAGACACTGAAGCTTTCTTT.

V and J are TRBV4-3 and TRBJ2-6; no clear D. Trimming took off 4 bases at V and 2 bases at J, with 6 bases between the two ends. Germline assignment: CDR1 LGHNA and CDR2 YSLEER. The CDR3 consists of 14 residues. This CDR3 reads CASSPQTGANVLTF. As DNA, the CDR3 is TGCGCCAGCAGCCCCCAGACTGGGGCCAACGTCCTGACTTTC.

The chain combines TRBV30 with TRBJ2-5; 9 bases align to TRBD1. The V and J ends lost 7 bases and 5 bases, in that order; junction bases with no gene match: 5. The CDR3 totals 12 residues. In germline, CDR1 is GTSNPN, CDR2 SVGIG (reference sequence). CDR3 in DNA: TGTGCCTCACAGGGGGCGGGGGAGACCCAGTACTTC. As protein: CASQGAGETQYF.

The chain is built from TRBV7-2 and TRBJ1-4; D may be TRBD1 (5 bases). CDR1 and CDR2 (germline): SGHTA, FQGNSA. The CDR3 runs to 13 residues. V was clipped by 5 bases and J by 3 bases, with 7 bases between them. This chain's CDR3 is CASSPRANEKLFF. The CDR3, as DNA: TGTGCCAGCAGCCCCAGGGCTAATGAAAAACTGTTTTTT.